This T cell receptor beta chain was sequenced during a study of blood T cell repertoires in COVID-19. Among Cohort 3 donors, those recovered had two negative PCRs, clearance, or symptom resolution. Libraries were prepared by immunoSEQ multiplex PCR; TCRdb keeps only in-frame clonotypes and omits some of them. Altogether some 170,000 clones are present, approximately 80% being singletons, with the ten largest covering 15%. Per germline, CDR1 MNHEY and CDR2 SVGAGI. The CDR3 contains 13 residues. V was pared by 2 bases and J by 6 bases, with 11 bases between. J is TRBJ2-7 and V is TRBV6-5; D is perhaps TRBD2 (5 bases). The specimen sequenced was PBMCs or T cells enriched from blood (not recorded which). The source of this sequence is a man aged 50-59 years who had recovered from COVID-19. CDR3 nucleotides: TGTGCCAGCAGTTACCAACTAGATGGCGAGCAGTACTTC. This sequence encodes CASSYQLDGEQYF.